This T cell receptor beta chain was profiled in a study of OX40 agonist ivuxolimab in advanced cancers. Study-level background: Three patients, one with hepatocellular carcinoma and two with cutaneous melanoma, responded partially.

CDR3 length: 13 amino acids. Germline-derived CDR1 and CDR2 are SGHNT and YYREEE (reference sequence). With 4 bases clipped from V and 5 bases from J, the junction kept 3 bases outside the gene matches. General study results and limits: Both blood CD4+ and CD8+ T cells showed clonal growth by week 6 at 0.1 to 3.0 mg/kg.

Sequencing used immunoSEQ multiplex PCR; TCRdb keeps in-frame clones, though not all of them. The repertoire holds tens of thousands of clones, with 88% as singletons. A remark on this clone: The target antigen is unknown.

The sequencing here drew on CD4+ or CD8+ T cells sorted from blood, taken in a trial of the OX40 agonist ivuxolimab. The chain links TRBV5-4 to TRBJ1-2; 9 nucleotides match TRBD1. The receptor comes from an adult with an advanced solid tumor such as melanoma, head and neck, liver or kidney cancer. CDR3 sequence: CASSTGTGYGYTF. The CDR3 bases are TGTGCCAGCAGCACCGGGACAGGGTATGGCTACACCTTC.